What follows is one TCR beta chain and its context. Its specificity is not known. V was pared by 1 base and J by 3 bases, with 8 bases of the junction left unmatched. This CDR3 contains 17 residues. The V gene's germline CDR1 is LNHDA and CDR2 SQIVND (reference sequence). Using its own MiXCR run on the reads, TCRdb lists one record per CDR3 protein. The sample lists some 920,000 distinct CDR3 sequences, about 33% seen once, with 13% in the top ten. The sample comes from a study of T cell repertoires in cytomegalovirus infection. The receptor was derived from a human donor in good health (CMV status not recorded). Some clones in this sample may be carry-over from other donors' samples. The chain recombines TRBV19 with TRBJ2-2, with TRBD1 matching 7 bases. The starting material was cultured CD8+ T cells from PBMCs, obtained from culture after CMV antigen stimulation. The CDR3 spells CASSIGRGRPDTGELFF. The CDR3 DNA reads as TGTGCCAGTAGTATAGGTAGGGGGCGACCGGACACCGGGGAGCTGTTTTTT. Full variable domain (rest looked up from reference TRBV19 and TRBJ2-2): DGGITQSPKYLFRKEGQNVTLSCEQNLNHDAMYWYRQDPGQGLRLIYYSQIVNDFQKGDIAEGYSVSREKKESFPLTVTSAQKNPTAFYLCASSIGRGRPDTGELFFGEGSRLTVL.